The 4 T cell receptor beta chains below come from one sample, sequenced in a study of glioma-infiltrating T cells after dendritic cell vaccination. The method was immunoSEQ multiplex PCR; TCRdb's version includes in-frame clones alone and lacks a portion of them. The sample shows 65,000 to 80,000 clones, around 86% of them seen only once. The sequenced sample was blood, obtained before dendritic cell vaccination. Receptor source: a human donor with glioblastoma.

CDR3 in amino acids: CASRGETGDTGELFF. The CDR3 DNA sequence: TGCGCCAGCAGAGGTGAGACAGGGGACACCGGGGAGCTGTTTTTT. The J gene is TRBJ2-2, the V gene TRBV5-1, with TRBD1 matching 8 bases. V trimming: 5 bases; J trimming: 3 bases; junction bases outside the gene matches: 6. The CDR3 has 15 amino acids. Germline lookup yields CDR1 SGHRS and CDR2 YFSETQ.

This clone was found a few times. The chain links TRBV7-3 to TRBJ2-1; TRBD2 matches at 11 bases. This CDR3 spans 18 amino acids. With 1 base clipped from V and 1 base from J, the junction kept 6 bases outside the gene matches. Germline CDR1 SGHTA, CDR2 FQGTGA. The CDR3 here is CASSLSSGGAFSYNEQFF. CDR3 DNA: TGTGCCAGCAGCTTAAGTAGCGGGGGGGCCTTTTCCTACAATGAGCAGTTCTTC. Based on the CDR3 plus reference TRBV7-3 and TRBJ2-1, the full variable domain is GAGVSQTPSNKVTEKGKYVELRCDPISGHTALYWYRQSLGQGPEFLIYFQGTGAADDSGLPNDRFFAVRPEGSVSTLKIQRTERGDSAVYLCASSLSSGGAFSYNEQFFGPGTRLTVL.

This chain links TRBV7-2 with TRBJ2-7, with D tentatively TRBD1 (6 bases). The CDR3 runs to 16 residues. The germline gives CDR1 SGHTA, CDR2 FQGNSA. The ends were cut back, 0 bases at V and 1 base at J, with 13 bases in the middle. The CDR3 DNA reads as TGTGCCAGCAGCTTAGCGGACAGCGACCCATCCTACGAGCAGTACTTC. Its protein product is CASSLADSDPSYEQYF. The complete variable domain, with remaining parts taken from reference TRBV7-2 and TRBJ2-7, reads GAGVSQSPSNKVTEKGKDVELRCDPISGHTALYWYRQSLGQGLEFLIYFQGNSAPDKSGLPSDRFSAERTGGSVSTLTIQRTQQEDSAVYLCASSLADSDPSYEQYFGPGTRLTVT.

The V call is TRBV5-1, the J call TRBJ1-6, with 8 bases aligning to TRBD1. There are 15 residues in the CDR3. Germline lookup yields CDR1 SGHRS and CDR2 YFSETQ. V gave up 0 bases and J gave up 5 bases; unmatched junction bases: 1. The DNA for the CDR3 is TGCGCCAGCAGCTTGGGGACAGGGAATAATTCACCCCTCCACTTT. Its translation is CASSLGTGNNSPLHF.